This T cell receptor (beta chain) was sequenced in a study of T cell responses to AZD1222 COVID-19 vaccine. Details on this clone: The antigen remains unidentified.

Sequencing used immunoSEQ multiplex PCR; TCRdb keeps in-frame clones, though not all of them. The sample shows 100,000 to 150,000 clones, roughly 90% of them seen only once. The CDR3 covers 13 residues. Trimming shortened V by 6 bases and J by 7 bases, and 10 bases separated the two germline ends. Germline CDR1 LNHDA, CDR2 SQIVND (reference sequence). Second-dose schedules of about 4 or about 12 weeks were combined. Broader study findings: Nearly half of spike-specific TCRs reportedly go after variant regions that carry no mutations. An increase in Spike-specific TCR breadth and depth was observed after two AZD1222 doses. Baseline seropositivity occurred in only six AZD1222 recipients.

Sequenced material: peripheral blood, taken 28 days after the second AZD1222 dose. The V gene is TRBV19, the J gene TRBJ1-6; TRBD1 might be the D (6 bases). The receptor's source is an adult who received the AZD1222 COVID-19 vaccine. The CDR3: CASRQGGNSPLHF. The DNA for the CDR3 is TGTGCCAGTAGACAGGGCGGCAATTCACCCCTCCACTTT. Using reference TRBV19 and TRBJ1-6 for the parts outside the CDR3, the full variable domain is DGGITQSPKYLFRKEGQNVTLSCEQNLNHDAMYWYRQDPGQGLRLIYYSQIVNDFQKGDIAEGYSVSREKKESFPLTVTSAQKNPTAFYLCASRQGGNSPLHFGNGTRLTVT.